These T cell receptor beta chains were read from a single sample in a study of blood T cell repertoires in COVID-19. Clones were read by immunoSEQ multiplex PCR, and TCRdb kept only the in-frame ones, dropping some. This table holds 200,000 to 300,000 clones, 85% to 90% found once. Sequencing used peripheral blood. These receptor sequences come from an elderly man with acute or convalescent COVID-19. The CDR3 runs from the conserved cysteine through the conserved F or W. The order of the fields is CDR3 protein, CDR3 DNA, V gene, D gene, J gene, clone size. The D gene is left open where the match is weak. Some rows mark clone size as missing; the rest say once, few, many or name a class of expanded clone.

CDR3: CASSPSDRGNSPLHF; DNA: TGTGCCAGCTCACCATCGGACAGGGGGAATTCACCCCTCCACTTT; V: TRBV18; D: TRBD1; J: TRBJ1-6; size: .
CDR3: CASSPGLAGGPRETQYF; DNA: TGTGCCAGCAGCCCAGGACTAGCGGGAGGGCCAAGAGAGACCCAGTACTTC; V: TRBV14; D: TRBD2; J: TRBJ2-5; size: .
CDR3: CASSILATYSNQPQHF; DNA: TGTGCCAGTAGTATCCTCGCAACTTATAGCAATCAGCCCCAGCATTTT; V: TRBV19; D: .; J: TRBJ1-5; size: .
CDR3: CASRSSTVSYEQYF; DNA: TGTGCCAGCAGATCATCTACGGTCTCCTACGAGCAGTACTTC; V: TRBV7-6; D: .; J: TRBJ2-7; size: once
CDR3: CATSRDQGADNSPLHF; DNA: TGTGCCACCAGCAGAGACCAGGGGGCAGATAATTCACCCCTCCACTTT; V: TRBV15; D: TRBD1; J: TRBJ1-6; size: .
CDR3: CASSLPFLQGAGGYTF; DNA: TGTGCCAGCAGCCTGCCCTTTCTACAGGGGGCGGGTGGCTACACCTTC; V: TRBV6-6; D: TRBD1; J: TRBJ1-2; size: .
CDR3: CASSEAGAGDTQYF; DNA: TGTGCCAGCAGCGAAGCGGGAGCTGGGGATACGCAGTATTTT; V: TRBV7-9; D: TRBD2; J: TRBJ2-3; size: .
CDR3: CASSQDWPQYRGRYTF; DNA: TGCGCCAGCAGCCAAGATTGGCCCCAATACAGGGGTCGCTACACCTTC; V: TRBV4-1; D: TRBD1; J: TRBJ1-2; size: .
CDR3: CASSYSGTGNQPQHF; DNA: TGTGCCAGCAGTTACAGTGGGACAGGGAATCAGCCCCAGCATTTT; V: TRBV6-5; D: TRBD1; J: TRBJ1-5; size: .
CDR3: CASSPGRDRTTGYTF; DNA: TGTGCCAGCAGCCCCGGCCGGGACAGGACAACTGGCTACACCTTC; V: TRBV5-4; D: TRBD1; J: TRBJ1-2; size: .
CDR3: CATSDPGTGGNEQFF; DNA: TGTGCCACCAGTGATCCCGGGACAGGGGGCAATGAGCAGTTCTTC; V: TRBV24-1; D: TRBD1; J: TRBJ2-1; size: .
CDR3: CASSEIRDRGTYTEAFF; DNA: TGTGCCAGCAGTGAAATTAGGGACAGGGGGACGTACACTGAAGCTTTCTTT; V: TRBV2; D: TRBD1; J: TRBJ1-1; size: .
CDR3: CASSLRPTGLAGQDTQYF; DNA: TGTGCCAGCAGCTTAAGGCCCACGGGACTAGCGGGACAAGATACGCAGTATTTT; V: TRBV7-3; D: TRBD2; J: TRBJ2-3; size: .
CDR3: CASRRRTGEGYEQYF; DNA: TGTGCCAGCAGGAGACGGACAGGGGAAGGTTACGAGCAGTACTTC; V: TRBV2; D: TRBD1; J: TRBJ2-7; size: .
CDR3: CASSKGDRGRGTEAFF; DNA: TGTGCCAGCAGCAAAGGGGACAGGGGGCGAGGCACTGAAGCTTTCTTT; V: TRBV6-2/TRBV6-3; D: TRBD1; J: TRBJ1-1; size: .
CDR3: CASSTEYNSPLHF; DNA: TGTGCCAGCTCGACAGAATATAATTCACCCCTCCACTTT; V: TRBV6-4; D: .; J: TRBJ1-6; size: .
CDR3: CASSLSYDNLYQETQYF; DNA: TGTGCCAGCAGCTTGAGTTACGACAACTTGTACCAAGAGACCCAGTACTTC; V: TRBV5-8; D: .; J: TRBJ2-5; size: .
CDR3: CASSSGGANEKLFF; DNA: TGTGCCAGCAGCTCCGGCGGGGCTAATGAAAAACTGTTTTTT; V: TRBV28; D: .; J: TRBJ1-4; size: .
CDR3: CARSHVKQGSGANVLTF; DNA: TGTGCCAGAAGCCACGTAAAACAGGGATCTGGGGCCAACGTCCTGACTTTC; V: TRBV5-3; D: .; J: TRBJ2-6; size: .
CDR3: CASSLGLAGNEQFF; DNA: TGTGCCAGCAGCTTGGGCCTAGCGGGGAATGAGCAGTTCTTC; V: TRBV5-4; D: TRBD2; J: TRBJ2-1; size: .
CDR3: CASSLLGQGGGELFF; DNA: TGTGCCAGCTCACTACTCGGACAAGGCGGCGGGGAGCTGTTTTTT; V: TRBV18; D: .; J: TRBJ2-2; size: few
CDR3: CASSPGTSGSDEQFF; DNA: TGTGCCAGCAGCCCCGGGACTAGCGGGAGCGATGAGCAGTTCTTC; V: TRBV7-9; D: TRBD2; J: TRBJ2-1; size: few
CDR3: CATSRVGPDGPQHF; DNA: TGTGCCACCAGCAGAGTGGGCCCAGACGGACCCCAGCATTTT; V: TRBV15; D: .; J: TRBJ1-5; size: few
CDR3: CASSFTGGAGANVLTF; DNA: TGTGCCAGCAGCTTCACAGGGGGCGCTGGGGCCAACGTCCTGACTTTC; V: TRBV5-8; D: TRBD1; J: TRBJ2-6; size: .
CDR3: CASSTGTSRGSGIQYF; DNA: TGCGCCAGCAGCACGGGGACTAGCCGAGGTTCTGGCATTCAGTACTTC; V: TRBV5-1; D: TRBD2; J: TRBJ2-4; size: .
CDR3: CASSYSGAGGKTQYF; DNA: TGTGCCAGCAGTTACTCCGGAGCGGGCGGAAAGACCCAGTACTTC; V: TRBV6-5; D: .; J: TRBJ2-5; size: .
CDR3: CASSLERLTQETQYF; DNA: TGCGCCAGCAGCTTGGAACGACTCACCCAAGAGACCCAGTACTTC; V: TRBV5-1; D: .; J: TRBJ2-5; size: .
CDR3: CASSSSGSVGQYF; DNA: TGTGCCAGCAGCTCTAGCGGGAGTGTAGGGCAGTACTTC; V: TRBV7-2; D: TRBD2; J: TRBJ2-7; size: .
CDR3: CASNTGGAGANVLTF; DNA: TGTGCCAGTAATACAGGGGGCGCTGGGGCCAACGTCCTGACTTTC; V: TRBV19; D: TRBD1; J: TRBJ2-6; size: .
CDR3: CASRRAGGLTNQPQHF; DNA: TGTGCCAGTAGGAGAGCAGGGGGCCTAACGAATCAGCCCCAGCATTTT; V: TRBV19; D: TRBD1; J: TRBJ1-5; size: .
CDR3: CASSTGFQPQHF; DNA: TGTGCCAGCAGTACAGGATTTCAGCCCCAGCATTTT; V: TRBV28; D: .; J: TRBJ1-5; size: .
CDR3: CASSSIAGGSYNEQFF; DNA: TGTGCCAGCAGTTCTATAGCGGGAGGGTCCTACAATGAGCAGTTCTTC; V: TRBV25-1; D: TRBD2; J: TRBJ2-1; size: .
CDR3: CASSVGQYNEQFF; DNA: TGTGCCAGTAGTGTAGGACAGTACAATGAGCAGTTCTTC; V: TRBV19; D: .; J: TRBJ2-1; size: .
CDR3: CASSVVSRTGYGYTF; DNA: TGTGCCAGCAGCGTGGTATCCCGGACAGGATATGGCTACACCTTC; V: TRBV5-4; D: TRBD1; J: TRBJ1-2; size: .
CDR3: CASSLRGNTEAFF; DNA: TGTGCCAGCAGTTTACGGGGGAACACTGAAGCTTTCTTT; V: TRBV28; D: .; J: TRBJ1-1; size: .
CDR3: CASSQDRGPKGYTF; DNA: TGTGCCAGCAGCCAAGACAGGGGGCCGAAAGGCTACACCTTC; V: TRBV3-1/TRBV3-2; D: TRBD1; J: TRBJ1-2; size: .
CDR3: CASSIAGGLETQYF; DNA: TGTGCCAGTAGTATTGCAGGGGGTTTGGAGACCCAGTACTTC; V: TRBV19; D: TRBD1; J: TRBJ2-5; size: .
CDR3: CASSFKRSGELFF; DNA: TGTGCCAGCAGTTTTAAGCGGTCCGGGGAGCTGTTTTTT; V: TRBV12-3/TRBV12-4; D: .; J: TRBJ2-2; size: .
CDR3: CASSGIDRGRGDTQYF; DNA: TGTGCCAGCAGCGGAATAGACAGGGGGCGGGGAGATACGCAGTATTTT; V: TRBV2; D: TRBD1; J: TRBJ2-3; size: .
CDR3: CASSVQSGDYQPQHF; DNA: TGTGCCAGTAGTGTCCAATCCGGGGATTATCAGCCCCAGCATTTT; V: TRBV19; D: .; J: TRBJ1-5; size: .
CDR3: CASSYPNSPLHF; DNA: TGTGCCAGCAGTTATCCGAATTCACCCCTCCACTTT; V: TRBV6-2/TRBV6-3; D: .; J: TRBJ1-6; size: .
CDR3: CASSQDNTNTGELFF; DNA: TGTGCCAGCAGTCAAGACAACACGAACACCGGGGAGCTGTTTTTT; V: TRBV2; D: .; J: TRBJ2-2; size: .
CDR3: CASSVEPGQGNEKLFF; DNA: TGTGCCAGCAGCGTAGAGCCTGGACAGGGGAATGAAAAACTGTTTTTT; V: TRBV9; D: TRBD1; J: TRBJ1-4; size: .
CDR3: CASSQGTGGVEQYF; DNA: TGCGCCAGCAGCCAAGGGACAGGGGGCGTTGAGCAGTACTTC; V: TRBV4-3; D: TRBD1; J: TRBJ2-7; size: .
CDR3: CASSLTGSNTGELFF; DNA: TGTGCCAGCTCACTGACAGGCTCGAACACCGGGGAGCTGTTTTTT; V: TRBV18; D: .; J: TRBJ2-2; size: .
CDR3: CASSETSTDTQYF; DNA: TGTGCCAGTAGTGAGACTAGCACAGATACGCAGTATTTT; V: TRBV19; D: .; J: TRBJ2-3; size: .
CDR3: CASSGKTGAYNEQFF; DNA: TGTGCCAGCAGTGGAAAGACAGGGGCTTACAATGAGCAGTTCTTC; V: TRBV25-1; D: TRBD1; J: TRBJ2-1; size: .
CDR3: CASRMRFDTEAFF; DNA: TGCGCCAGCAGGATGAGATTCGACACTGAAGCTTTCTTT; V: TRBV5-1; D: .; J: TRBJ1-1; size: .
CDR3: CASSIRDIAYTF; DNA: TGTGCCAGCAGTATCCGGGACATCGCCTACACCTTC; V: TRBV7-9; D: .; J: TRBJ1-2; size: few
CDR3: CASNHRGGEQFF; DNA: TGTGCCAGCAATCACAGGGGGGGTGAGCAGTTCTTC; V: TRBV12-3/TRBV12-4; D: .; J: TRBJ2-1; size: .
CDR3: CASSLRQGDGELFF; DNA: TGTGCCAGCAGCCTTCGACAGGGAGATGGGGAGCTGTTTTTT; V: TRBV11-2; D: TRBD1; J: TRBJ2-2; size: once
CDR3: CARGGQGAGDTQYF; DNA: TGTGCCCGGGGGGGACAGGGGGCAGGAGATACGCAGTATTTT; V: TRBV7-9; D: TRBD1; J: TRBJ2-3; size: .
CDR3: CASRSTGGRETQYF; DNA: TGTGCCAGCAGAAGTACAGGGGGACGAGAGACCCAGTACTTC; V: TRBV6-5; D: TRBD1; J: TRBJ2-5; size: .
CDR3: CASSYSRQPNEKLFF; DNA: TGTGCCAGCAGTTACTCGAGGCAGCCTAATGAAAAACTGTTTTTT; V: TRBV6-5; D: .; J: TRBJ1-4; size: .
CDR3: CASSIEGGSTEAFF; DNA: TGCGCCAGCAGCATAGAGGGGGGGAGCACTGAAGCTTTCTTT; V: TRBV5-1; D: .; J: TRBJ1-1; size: .
CDR3: CASSLVRGETQYF; DNA: TGCGCCAGCAGCTTGGTTCGGGGGGAGACCCAGTACTTC; V: TRBV5-1; D: .; J: TRBJ2-5; size: .
CDR3: CASSLVGQGYEQYF; DNA: TGCGCCAGCAGCTTGGTCGGTCAGGGTTACGAGCAGTACTTC; V: TRBV5-1; D: .; J: TRBJ2-7; size: .
CDR3: CASSETTESPLHF; DNA: TGTGCCAGCAGTGAGACGACGGAGTCACCCCTCCACTTT; V: TRBV2; D: .; J: TRBJ1-6; size: few
CDR3: CAIGTGHAYGYTF; DNA: TGTGCCATCGGGACAGGGCATGCCTATGGCTACACCTTC; V: TRBV12-3/TRBV12-4; D: TRBD1; J: TRBJ1-2; size: .